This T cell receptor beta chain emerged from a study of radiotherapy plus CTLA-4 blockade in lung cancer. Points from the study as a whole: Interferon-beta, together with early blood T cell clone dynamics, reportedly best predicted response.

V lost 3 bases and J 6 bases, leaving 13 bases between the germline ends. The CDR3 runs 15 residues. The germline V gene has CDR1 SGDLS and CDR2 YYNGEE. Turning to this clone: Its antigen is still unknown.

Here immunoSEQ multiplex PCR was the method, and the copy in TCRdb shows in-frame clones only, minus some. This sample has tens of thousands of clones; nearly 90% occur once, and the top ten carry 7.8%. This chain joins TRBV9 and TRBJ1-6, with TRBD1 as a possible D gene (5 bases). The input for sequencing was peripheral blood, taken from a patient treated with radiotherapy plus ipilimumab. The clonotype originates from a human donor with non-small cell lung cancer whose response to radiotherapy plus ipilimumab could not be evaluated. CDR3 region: CASSGWGVPNSPLHF. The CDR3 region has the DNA TGTGCCAGCAGCGGCTGGGGGGTTCCTAATTCACCCCTCCACTTT.